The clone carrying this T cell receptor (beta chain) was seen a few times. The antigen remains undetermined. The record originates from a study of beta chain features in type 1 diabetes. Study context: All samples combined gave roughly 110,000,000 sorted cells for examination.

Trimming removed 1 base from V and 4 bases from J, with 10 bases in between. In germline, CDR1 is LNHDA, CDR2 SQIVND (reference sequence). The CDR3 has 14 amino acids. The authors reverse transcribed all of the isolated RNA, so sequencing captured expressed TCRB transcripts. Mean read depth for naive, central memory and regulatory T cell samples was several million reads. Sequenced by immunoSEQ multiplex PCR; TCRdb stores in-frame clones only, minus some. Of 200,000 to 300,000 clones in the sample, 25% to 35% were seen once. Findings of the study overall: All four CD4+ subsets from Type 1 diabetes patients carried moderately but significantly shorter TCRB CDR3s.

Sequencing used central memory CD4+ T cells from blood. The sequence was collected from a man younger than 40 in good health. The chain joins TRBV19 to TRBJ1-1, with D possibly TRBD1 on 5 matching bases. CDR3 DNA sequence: TGTGCCAGTAGTATAGTCAGGGTGTCCACTGAAGCTTTCTTT. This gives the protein CASSIVRVSTEAFF.